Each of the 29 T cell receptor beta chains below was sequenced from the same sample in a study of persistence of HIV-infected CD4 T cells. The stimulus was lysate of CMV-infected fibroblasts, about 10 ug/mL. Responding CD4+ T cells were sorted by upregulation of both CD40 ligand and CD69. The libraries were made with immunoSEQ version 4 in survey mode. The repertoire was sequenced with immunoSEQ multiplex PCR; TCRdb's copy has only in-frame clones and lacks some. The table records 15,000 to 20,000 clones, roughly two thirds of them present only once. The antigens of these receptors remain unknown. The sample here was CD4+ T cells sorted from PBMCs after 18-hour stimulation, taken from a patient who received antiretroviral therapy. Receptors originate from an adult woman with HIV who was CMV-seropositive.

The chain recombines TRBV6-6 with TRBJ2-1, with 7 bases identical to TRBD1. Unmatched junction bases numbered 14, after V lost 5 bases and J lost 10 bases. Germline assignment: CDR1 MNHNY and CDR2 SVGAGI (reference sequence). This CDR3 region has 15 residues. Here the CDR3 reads CASSRGGTDGREQFF. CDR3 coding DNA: TGTGCCAGCAGTCGCGGTGGGACAGACGGACGGGAGCAGTTCTTC.

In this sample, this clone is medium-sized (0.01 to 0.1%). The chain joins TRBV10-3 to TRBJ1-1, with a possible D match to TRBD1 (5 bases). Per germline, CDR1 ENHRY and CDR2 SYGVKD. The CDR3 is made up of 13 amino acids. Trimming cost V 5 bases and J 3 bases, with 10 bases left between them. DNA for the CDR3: TGTGCCATCAGTAGGGACGGAGACACTGAAGCTTTCTTT. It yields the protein CAISRDGDTEAFF.

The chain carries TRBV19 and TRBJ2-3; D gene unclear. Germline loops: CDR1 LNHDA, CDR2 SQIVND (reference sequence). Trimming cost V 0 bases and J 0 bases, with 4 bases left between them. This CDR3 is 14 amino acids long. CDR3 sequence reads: CASSIDRSTDTQYF. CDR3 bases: TGTGCCAGTAGTATAGATCGGAGCACAGATACGCAGTATTTT.

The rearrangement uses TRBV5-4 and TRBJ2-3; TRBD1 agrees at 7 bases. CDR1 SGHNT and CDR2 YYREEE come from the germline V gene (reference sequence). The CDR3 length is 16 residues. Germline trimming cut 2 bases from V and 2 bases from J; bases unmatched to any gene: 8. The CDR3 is CASSFPRQGITDTQYF. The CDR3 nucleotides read TGTGCCAGCAGCTTCCCCCGACAGGGAATCACAGATACGCAGTATTTT.

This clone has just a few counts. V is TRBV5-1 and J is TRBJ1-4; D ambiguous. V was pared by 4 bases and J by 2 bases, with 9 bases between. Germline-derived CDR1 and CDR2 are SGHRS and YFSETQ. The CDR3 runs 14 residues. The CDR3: CASSRGLTNEKLFF. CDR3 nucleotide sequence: TGCGCCAGCAGCCGCGGCTTGACTAATGAAAAACTGTTTTTT.

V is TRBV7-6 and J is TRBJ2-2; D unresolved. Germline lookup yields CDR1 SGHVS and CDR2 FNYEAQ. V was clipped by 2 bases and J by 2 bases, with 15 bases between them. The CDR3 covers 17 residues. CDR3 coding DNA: TGTGCCAGCAGCTTACGCTCGTTGACTGGTAACACCGGGGAGCTGTTTTTT. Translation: CASSLRSLTGNTGELFF.

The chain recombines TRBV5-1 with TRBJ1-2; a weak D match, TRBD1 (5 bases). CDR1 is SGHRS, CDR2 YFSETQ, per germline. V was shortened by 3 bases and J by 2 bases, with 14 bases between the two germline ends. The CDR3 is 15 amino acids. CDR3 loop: CASSSQQDMNYGYTF. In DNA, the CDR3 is TGCGCCAGCAGCTCGCAACAGGATATGAACTATGGCTACACCTTC.

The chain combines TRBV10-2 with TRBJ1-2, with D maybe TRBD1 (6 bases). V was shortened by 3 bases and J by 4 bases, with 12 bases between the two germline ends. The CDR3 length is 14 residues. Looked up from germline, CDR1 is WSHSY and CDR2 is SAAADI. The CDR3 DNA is TGCGCCAGCAGTGATGTGGACAGTTCCTATGGCTACACCTTC. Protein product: CASSDVDSSYGYTF.

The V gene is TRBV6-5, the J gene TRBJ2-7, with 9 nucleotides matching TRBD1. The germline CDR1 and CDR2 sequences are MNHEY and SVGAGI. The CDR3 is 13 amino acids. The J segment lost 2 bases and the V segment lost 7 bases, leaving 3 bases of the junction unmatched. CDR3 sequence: CASKRTGAYEQYV. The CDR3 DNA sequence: TGTGCCAGCAAAAGGACAGGGGCCTACGAGCAGTACGTC.

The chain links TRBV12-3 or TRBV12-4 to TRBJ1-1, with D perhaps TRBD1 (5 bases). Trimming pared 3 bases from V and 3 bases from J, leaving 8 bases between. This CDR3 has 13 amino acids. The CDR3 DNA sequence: TGTGCCAGCAGTTTCCAGGGAGACACTGAAGCTTTCTTT. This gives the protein CASSFQGDTEAFF.

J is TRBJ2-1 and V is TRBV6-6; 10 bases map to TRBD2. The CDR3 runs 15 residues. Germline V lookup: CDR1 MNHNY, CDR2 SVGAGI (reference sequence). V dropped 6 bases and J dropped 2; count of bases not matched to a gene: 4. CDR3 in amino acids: CASRSSGGAYNEQFF. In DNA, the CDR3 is TGTGCCAGCAGGTCAAGCGGGGGGGCCTACAATGAGCAGTTCTTC.

The CDR3 coding sequence is TGTGCCAGCAGCCGGGGGAGCTCCTACGAGCAGTACGTC. This codes for CASSRGSSYEQYV. This rearrangement joins TRBV3-1 (or the pseudogene TRBV3-2) to TRBJ2-7, with D possibly being TRBD1 or TRBD2 (5 bases each). V gave up 4 bases and J gave up 0 bases, with 7 bases separating them. Germline V gene data show CDR1 as LGHDT and CDR2 as YNNKEL (reference sequence). The CDR3 contains 13 residues.

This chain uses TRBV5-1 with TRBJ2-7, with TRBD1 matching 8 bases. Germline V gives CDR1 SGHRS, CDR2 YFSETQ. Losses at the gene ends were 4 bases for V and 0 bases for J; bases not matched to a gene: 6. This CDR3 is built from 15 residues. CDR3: CASSTGTGISYEQYF. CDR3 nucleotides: TGCGCCAGCAGCACGGGGACAGGCATCTCCTACGAGCAGTACTTC.

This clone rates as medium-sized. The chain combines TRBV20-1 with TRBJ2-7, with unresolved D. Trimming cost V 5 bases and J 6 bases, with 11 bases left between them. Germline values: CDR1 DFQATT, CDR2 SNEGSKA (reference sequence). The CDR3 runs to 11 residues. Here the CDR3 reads CSARVSAEQYF. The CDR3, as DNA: TGCAGTGCTCGCGTTTCGGCCGAGCAGTACTTC.

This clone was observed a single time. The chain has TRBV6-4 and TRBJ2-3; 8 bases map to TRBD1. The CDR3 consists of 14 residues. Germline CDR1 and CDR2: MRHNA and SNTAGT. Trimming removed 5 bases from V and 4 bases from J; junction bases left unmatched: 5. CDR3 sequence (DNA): TGTGCCAGCAGTCCAACAGGGGGGTCAGATACGCAGTATTTT. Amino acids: CASSPTGGSDTQYF.

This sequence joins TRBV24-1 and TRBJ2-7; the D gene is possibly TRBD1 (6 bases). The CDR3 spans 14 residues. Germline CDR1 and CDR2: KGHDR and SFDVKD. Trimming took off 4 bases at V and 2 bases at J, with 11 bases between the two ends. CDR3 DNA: TGTGCCACCAGTGACCCGGGACATCCCTACGAGCAGTACTTC. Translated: CATSDPGHPYEQYF.

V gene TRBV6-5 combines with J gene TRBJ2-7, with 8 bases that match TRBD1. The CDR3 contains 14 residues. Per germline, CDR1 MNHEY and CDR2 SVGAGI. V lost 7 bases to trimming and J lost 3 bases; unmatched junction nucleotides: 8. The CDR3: CASTPDRGVYEQYF. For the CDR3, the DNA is TGTGCCAGCACGCCAGACAGGGGAGTCTACGAGCAGTACTTC.

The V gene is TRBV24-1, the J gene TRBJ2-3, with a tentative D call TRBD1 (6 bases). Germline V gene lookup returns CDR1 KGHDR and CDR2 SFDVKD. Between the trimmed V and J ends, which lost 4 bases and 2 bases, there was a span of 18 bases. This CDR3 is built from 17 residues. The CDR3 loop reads CATSDRQTWGHTDTQYF. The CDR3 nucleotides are TGTGCCACCAGTGACAGACAGACCTGGGGGCACACAGATACGCAGTATTTT.

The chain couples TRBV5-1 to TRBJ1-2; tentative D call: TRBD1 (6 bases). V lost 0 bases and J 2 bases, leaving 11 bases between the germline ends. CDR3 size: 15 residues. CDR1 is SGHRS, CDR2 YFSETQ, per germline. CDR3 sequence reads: CASSLGGGENYGYTF. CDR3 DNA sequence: TGCGCCAGCAGCTTGGGAGGGGGAGAGAACTATGGCTACACCTTC.

CDR3 sequence (DNA): TGTGCCAGCAGCCCCGGGGTTTCCCCTGGAAACACCATATATTTT. This codes for CASSPGVSPGNTIYF. The chain uses TRBV9 and TRBJ1-3; no clear D gene. The CDR3 contains 15 residues. The V and J ends lost 4 bases and 2 bases respectively, with 13 bases between them. The V gene's germline CDR1 is SGDLS and CDR2 YYNGEE.

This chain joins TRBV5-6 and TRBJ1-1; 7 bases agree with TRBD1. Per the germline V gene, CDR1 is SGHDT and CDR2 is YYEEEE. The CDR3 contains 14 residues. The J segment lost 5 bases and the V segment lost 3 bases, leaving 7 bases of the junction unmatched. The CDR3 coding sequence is TGTGCCAGCAGCTCCCTGAGGGGGCGGACTGAAGCTTTCTTT. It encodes CASSSLRGRTEAFF. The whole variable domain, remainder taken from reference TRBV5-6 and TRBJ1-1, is DAGVTQSPTHLIKTRGQQVTLRCSPKSGHDTVSWYQQALGQGPQFIFQYYEEEERQRGNFPDRFSGHQFPNYSSELNVNALLLGDSALYLCASSSLRGRTEAFFGQGTRLTVV.

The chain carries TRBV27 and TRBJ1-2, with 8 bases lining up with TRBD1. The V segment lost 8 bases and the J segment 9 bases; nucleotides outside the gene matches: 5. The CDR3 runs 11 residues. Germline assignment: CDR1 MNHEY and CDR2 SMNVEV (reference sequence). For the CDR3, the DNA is TGTGCCAGCTCCGGACAGGGCCGCTACACCTTC. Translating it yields CASSGQGRYTF.

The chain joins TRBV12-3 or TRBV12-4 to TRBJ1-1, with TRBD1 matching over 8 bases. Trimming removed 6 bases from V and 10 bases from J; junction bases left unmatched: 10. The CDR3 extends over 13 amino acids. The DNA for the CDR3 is TGTGCCAGCAGCCTCGACAGGGGTAGGAGAGCTTTCTTT. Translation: CASSLDRGRRAFF.

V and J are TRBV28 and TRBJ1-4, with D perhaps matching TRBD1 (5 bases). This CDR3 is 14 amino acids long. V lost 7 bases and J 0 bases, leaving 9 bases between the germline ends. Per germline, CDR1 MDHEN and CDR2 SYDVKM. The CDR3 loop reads CASTEGPTNEKLFF. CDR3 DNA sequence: TGTGCCAGCACCGAGGGGCCAACTAATGAAAAACTGTTTTTT.

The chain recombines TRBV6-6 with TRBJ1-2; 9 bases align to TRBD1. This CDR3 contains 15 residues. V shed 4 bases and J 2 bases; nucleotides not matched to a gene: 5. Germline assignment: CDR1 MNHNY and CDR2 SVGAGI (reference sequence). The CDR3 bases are TGTGCCAGCAGTTTATCGACAGGGGGGAACTATGGCTACACCTTC. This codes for CASSLSTGGNYGYTF.

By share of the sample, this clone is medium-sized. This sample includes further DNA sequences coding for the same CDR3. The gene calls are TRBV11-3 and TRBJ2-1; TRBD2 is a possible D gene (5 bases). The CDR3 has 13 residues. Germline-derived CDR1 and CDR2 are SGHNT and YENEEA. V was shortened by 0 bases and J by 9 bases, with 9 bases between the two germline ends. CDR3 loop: CASSLDFAGEQFF. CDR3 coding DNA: TGTGCCAGCAGCTTAGATTTTGCGGGTGAGCAGTTCTTC.

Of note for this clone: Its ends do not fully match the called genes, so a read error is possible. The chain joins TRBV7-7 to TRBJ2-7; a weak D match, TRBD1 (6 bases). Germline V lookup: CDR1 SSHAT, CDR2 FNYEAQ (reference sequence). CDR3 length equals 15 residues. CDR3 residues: CASSLGAGASYEQYF. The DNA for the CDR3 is TGTGCTAGCAGCTTAGGGGCAGGGGCTTCCTACGAGCAGTACTTC.

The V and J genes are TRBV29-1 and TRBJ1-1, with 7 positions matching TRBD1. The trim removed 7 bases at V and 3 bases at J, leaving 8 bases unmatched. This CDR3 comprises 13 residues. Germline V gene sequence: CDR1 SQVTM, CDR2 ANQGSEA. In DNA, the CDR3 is TGCAGCGCCTCCGGGACAGTGGACACTGAAGCTTTCTTT. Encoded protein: CSASGTVDTEAFF.

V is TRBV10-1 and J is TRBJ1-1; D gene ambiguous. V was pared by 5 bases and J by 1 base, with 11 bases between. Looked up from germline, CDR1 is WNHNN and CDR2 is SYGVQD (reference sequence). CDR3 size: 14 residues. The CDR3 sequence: CASSRNSANTEAFF. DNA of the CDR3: TGCGCCAGCAGTAGGAATTCCGCGAACACTGAAGCTTTCTTT.